Listed below are T cell receptor beta chains from one sample, sequenced in a study of blood T cell repertoires in COVID-19. Produced via immunoSEQ multiplex PCR; TCRdb's table is partial and in-frame only. Of just over 150,000 clones listed, approximately 80% are singletons. The sample comprised peripheral blood. The origin of the receptors is a woman in her forties with COVID-19, enrolled during active disease. Both conserved end residues are part of each CDR3. The order of the fields is J gene, CDR3 length, clone size, V gene, D gene, CDR3 protein, CDR3 DNA. The D gene is left open where the match is weak. A clone size is listed for some rows: how often the clone was seen (once, few, many), or a class if it is expanded.

TRBJ2-1 | 15 | - | TRBV7-9 | TRBD2 | CASSLTSGTYNEQFF | TGTGCCAGCAGCTTAACTAGCGGTACTTACAATGAGCAGTTCTTC
TRBJ1-5 | 15 | - | TRBV7-2 | TRBD1 | CASSLPDRPNQPQHF | TGTGCCAGCAGCCTCCCGGACAGGCCCAATCAGCCCCAGCATTTT
TRBJ2-3 | 14 | once | TRBV6-5 | TRBD2 | CASSKGTSQYTQYF | TGTGCCAGCAGTAAGGGGACTAGCCAATATACGCAGTATTTT
TRBJ2-7 | 14 | - | TRBV5-4 | TRBD1 | CASSGTGSSYEQYF | TGTGCCAGCTCCGGGACAGGGAGCTCCTACGAGCAGTACTTC
TRBJ1-5 | 14 | - | TRBV18 | TRBD1 | CASSGGKRTGQQHF | TGTGCCAGCTCGGGAGGAAAAAGAACGGGACAGCAGCATTTT
TRBJ2-2 | 14 | - | TRBV19 | - | CASSIATNTGELFF | TGTGCCAGTAGTATTGCTACGAACACCGGGGAGCTGTTTTTT
TRBJ2-3 | 12 | - | TRBV29-1 | - | CSVEWAADTQYF | TGCAGCGTTGAGTGGGCCGCGGATACGCAGTATTTT
TRBJ2-3 | 15 | - | TRBV4-1 | TRBD2 | CASSRVTGGTDTQYF | TGCGCCAGCAGCCGGGTAACGGGGGGAACAGATACGCAGTATTTT
TRBJ2-3 | 17 | - | TRBV7-9 | TRBD1 | CASSPSPGQGSTDTQYF | TGTGCCAGCAGCCCCTCACCGGGACAGGGGAGCACAGATACGCAGTATTTT
TRBJ1-1 | 10 | few | TRBV2 | - | CASQQGKAFF | TGTGCCAGCCAACAGGGAAAAGCTTTCTTT
TRBJ2-2 | 12 | - | TRBV19 | - | CASSIPAGELFF | TGTGCCAGTAGTATCCCAGCCGGGGAGCTGTTTTTT
TRBJ1-1 | 15 | - | TRBV7-9 | - | CAGDGGSVGNTEAFF | TGTGCCGGCGACGGGGGGTCCGTGGGGAACACTGAAGCTTTCTTT
TRBJ2-1 | 11 | - | TRBV29-1 | - | CSAVAPGEQFF | TGCAGCGCCGTGGCCCCTGGTGAGCAGTTCTTC
TRBJ1-6 | 13 | - | TRBV6-5 | - | CASRGVYNSPLHF | TGTGCCAGCAGGGGCGTATATAATTCACCCCTCCACTTT
TRBJ1-1 | 14 | once | TRBV5-1 | TRBD1 | CASSLSDGTGEAFF | TGCGCCAGCAGCTTGTCAGACGGGACAGGTGAAGCTTTCTTT
TRBJ2-1 | 20 | once | TRBV4-1 | TRBD2 | CASSQKGTPLAGGEYNEQFF | TGCGCCAGCAGCCAAAAAGGGACACCCCTAGCGGGGGGGGAGTACAATGAGCAGTTCTTC
TRBJ2-1 | 15 | - | TRBV19 | - | CASRHGRLLGESQFF | TGTGCCAGTAGGCACGGCCGACTACTCGGGGAGTCGCAGTTCTTC
TRBJ1-1 | 14 | - | TRBV6-1 | - | CASSEGALGTEAFF | TGTGCCAGCAGTGAGGGGGCTTTGGGCACTGAAGCTTTCTTT
TRBJ2-7 | 13 | - | TRBV2 | TRBD2 | CASSVRGAHEQYF | TGTGCCAGCAGTGTGCGGGGGGCTCACGAGCAGTACTTC
TRBJ2-2 | 17 | - | TRBV19 | - | CASSIVPRTGRTGELFF | TGTGCCAGTAGTATAGTACCTCGTACAGGGCGCACCGGGGAGCTGTTTTTT
TRBJ1-2 | 14 | - | TRBV6-5 | - | CASSYSRTNYGYTF | TGTGCCAGCAGTTACAGCCGAACGAACTATGGCTACACCTTC
TRBJ1-2 | 14 | - | TRBV19 | - | CASSMGQGSGGYTF | TGTGCCAGTAGTATGGGCCAGGGGTCAGGTGGCTACACCTTC
TRBJ2-2 | 15 | - | TRBV29-1 | TRBD2 | CSVGASGGPYGELFF | TGCAGCGTAGGAGCTAGCGGGGGGCCGTACGGGGAGCTGTTTTTT
TRBJ2-3 | 12 | - | TRBV30 | TRBD2 | CAWRDGGDTQYF | TGTGCCTGGAGAGACGGGGGGGATACGCAGTATTTT